This TCR beta chain emerged from a study of blood T cell repertoires in COVID-19. TCRdb's copy holds only in-frame clones and misses some; the assay was immunoSEQ multiplex PCR. The table lists roughly 350,000 clones, 85% to 90% of them singletons. Germline V gene data show CDR1 as LNHDA and CDR2 as SQIVND (reference sequence). The V and J ends lost 6 bases and 4 bases, in that order; junction bases with no gene match: 5. This CDR3 region has 13 residues. Sequencing was done on a sample of peripheral blood. The TCR was taken from a woman aged 50 to 60 with active or convalescent COVID-19. V usage is TRBV19 and J usage is TRBJ2-5; 7 nucleotides agree with TRBD1. CDR3 sequence reads: CASRAQGRETQYF. In nucleotides, the CDR3 is TGTGCCAGTAGGGCACAGGGGAGAGAGACCCAGTACTTC.